This T cell receptor (beta chain) comes out of a study of blood T cell repertoires in COVID-19. Turning to the study itself: The samples span acute and convalescent COVID-19 from the United States, Italy and Spain.

Study processing details: Reference gene primers were amplified, and this amplification served to estimate nucleated cell counts. The assay was immunoSEQ multiplex PCR, and TCRdb's table has in-frame clones only and misses some. V and J calls and clone size are copied from that table; D and trimming were computed from the DNA. Here the sample spans around 300,000 clones, just over 90% being singletons. Trimming took off 4 bases at V and 8 bases at J, with 16 bases between the two ends. The CDR3 has 14 amino acids. From germline, CDR1 is WNHNN and CDR2 SYGVQD (reference sequence). This sequence was found in a woman aged 25 to 39 with COVID-19, enrolled during active disease. The gene calls are TRBV10-1 and TRBJ2-3, with no clear D. Sequenced input: peripheral blood. CDR3: CASSGAAVIGTQYF. The CDR3 coding sequence is TGCGCCAGCAGTGGGGCTGCCGTAATCGGTACGCAGTATTTT.